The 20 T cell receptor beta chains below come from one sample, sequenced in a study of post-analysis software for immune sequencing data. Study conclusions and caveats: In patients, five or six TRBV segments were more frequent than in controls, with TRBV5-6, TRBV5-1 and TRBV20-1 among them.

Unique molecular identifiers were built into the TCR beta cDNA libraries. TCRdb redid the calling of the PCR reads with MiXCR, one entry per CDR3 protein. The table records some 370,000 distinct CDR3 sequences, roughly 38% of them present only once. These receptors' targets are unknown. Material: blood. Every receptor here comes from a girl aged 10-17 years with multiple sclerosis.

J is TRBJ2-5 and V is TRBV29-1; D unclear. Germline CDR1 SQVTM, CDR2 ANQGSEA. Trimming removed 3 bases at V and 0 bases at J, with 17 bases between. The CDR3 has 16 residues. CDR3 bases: TGCAGCGTTGATTGGGGTGGTCTGATGTACCAAGAGACCCAGTACTTC. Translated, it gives CSVDWGGLMYQETQYF.

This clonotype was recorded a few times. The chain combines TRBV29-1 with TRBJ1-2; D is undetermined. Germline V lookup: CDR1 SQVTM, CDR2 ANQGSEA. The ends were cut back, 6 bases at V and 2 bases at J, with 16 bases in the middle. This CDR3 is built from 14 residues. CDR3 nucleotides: TGCAGCGTACAGAGGGCGGATTCGAACTATGGCTACACCTTC. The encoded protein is CSVQRADSNYGYTF.

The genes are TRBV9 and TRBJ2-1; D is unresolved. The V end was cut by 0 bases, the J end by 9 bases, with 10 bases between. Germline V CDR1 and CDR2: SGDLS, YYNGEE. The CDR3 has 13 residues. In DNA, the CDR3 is TGTGCCAGCAGCGTAGTCACGGGCCGTGAGCAGTTCTTC. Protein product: CASSVVTGREQFF.

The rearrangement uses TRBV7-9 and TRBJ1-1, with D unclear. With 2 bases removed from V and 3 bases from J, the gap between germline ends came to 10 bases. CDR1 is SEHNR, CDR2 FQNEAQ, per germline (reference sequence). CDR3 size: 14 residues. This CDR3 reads CASSLRRQDTEAFF. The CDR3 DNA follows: TGTGCCAGCAGCTTACGCAGGCAGGACACTGAAGCTTTCTTT.

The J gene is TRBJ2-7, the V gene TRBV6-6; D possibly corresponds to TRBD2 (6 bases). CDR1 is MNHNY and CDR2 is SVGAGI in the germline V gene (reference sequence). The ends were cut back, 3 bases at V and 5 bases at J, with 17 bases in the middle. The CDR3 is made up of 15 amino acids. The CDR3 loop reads CASSYSPGGDNEQYF. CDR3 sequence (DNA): TGTGCCAGCAGTTATAGTCCCGGGGGAGATAACGAGCAGTACTTC.

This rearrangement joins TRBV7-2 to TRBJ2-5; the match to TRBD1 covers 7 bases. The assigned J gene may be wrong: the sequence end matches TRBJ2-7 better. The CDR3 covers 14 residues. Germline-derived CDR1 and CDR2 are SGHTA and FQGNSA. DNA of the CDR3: TGTGCCAGCAGCCCTCAGACAGGGATCGACGAGCAGTACTTC. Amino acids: CASSPQTGIDEQYF.

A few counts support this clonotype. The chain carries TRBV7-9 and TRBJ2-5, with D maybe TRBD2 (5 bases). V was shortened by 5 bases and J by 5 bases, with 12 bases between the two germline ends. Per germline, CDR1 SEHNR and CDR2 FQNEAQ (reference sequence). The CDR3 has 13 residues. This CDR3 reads CASSVDLAETQYF. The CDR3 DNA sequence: TGTGCCAGCAGCGTAGACCTAGCTGAGACCCAGTACTTC.

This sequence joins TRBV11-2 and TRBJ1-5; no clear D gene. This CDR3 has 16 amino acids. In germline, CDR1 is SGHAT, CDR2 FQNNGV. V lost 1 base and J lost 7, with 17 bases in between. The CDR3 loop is CASSLGTTSTDQPQHF. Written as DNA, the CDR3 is TGTGCCAGCAGCTTAGGGACCACCTCGACTGACCAGCCCCAGCATTTT.

Here the CDR3 DNA reads TGTGCCAGCAGCCAATTACCGGGGACGACTAGCACAGATACGCAGTATTTT. This codes for CASSQLPGTTSTDTQYF. The V and J genes are TRBV14 and TRBJ2-3, with D perhaps being TRBD1 or TRBD2 (5 bases each). This CDR3 spans 17 amino acids. The V gene lost 2 bases and the J gene lost 0 bases, with 15 bases spanning the gap. The V gene's germline CDR1 is SGHDN and CDR2 FVKESK.

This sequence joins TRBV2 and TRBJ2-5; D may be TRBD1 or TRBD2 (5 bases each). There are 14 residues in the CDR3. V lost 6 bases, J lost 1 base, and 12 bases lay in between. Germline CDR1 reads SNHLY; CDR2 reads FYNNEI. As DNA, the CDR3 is TGTGCCAGCAGGAAACAGGACTTCCAAGAGACCCAGTACTTC. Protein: CASRKQDFQETQYF. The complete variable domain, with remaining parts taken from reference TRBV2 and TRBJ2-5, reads EPEVTQTPSHQVTQMGQEVILRCVPISNHLYFYWYRQILGQKVEFLVSFYNNEISEKSEIFDDQFSVERPDGSNFTLKIRSTKLEDSAMYFCASRKQDFQETQYFGPGTRLLVL.

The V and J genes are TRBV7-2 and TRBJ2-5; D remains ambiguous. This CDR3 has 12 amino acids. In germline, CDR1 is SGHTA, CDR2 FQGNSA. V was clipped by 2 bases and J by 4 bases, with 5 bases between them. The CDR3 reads CASSLLRETQYF. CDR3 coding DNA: TGTGCCAGCAGCTTATTAAGAGAGACCCAGTACTTC.

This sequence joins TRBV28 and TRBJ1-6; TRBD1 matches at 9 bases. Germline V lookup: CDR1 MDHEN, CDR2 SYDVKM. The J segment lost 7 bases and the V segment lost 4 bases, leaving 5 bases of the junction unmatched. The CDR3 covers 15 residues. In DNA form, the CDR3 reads TGTGCCAGCAGTTCAGGACAGGGGTTCAATTCACCCCTCCACTTT. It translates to CASSSGQGFNSPLHF.

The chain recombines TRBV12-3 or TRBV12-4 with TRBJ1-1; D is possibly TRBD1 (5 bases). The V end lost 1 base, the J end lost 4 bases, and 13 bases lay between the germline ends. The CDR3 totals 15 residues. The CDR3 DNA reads TGTGCCAGCAGTTTAGGGAACGGGGGGAGCACTGAAGCTTTCTTT. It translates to CASSLGNGGSTEAFF.

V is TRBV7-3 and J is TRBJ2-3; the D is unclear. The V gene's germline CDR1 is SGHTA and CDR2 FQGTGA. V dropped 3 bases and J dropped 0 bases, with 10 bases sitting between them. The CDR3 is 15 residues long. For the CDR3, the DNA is TGTGCCAGCAGCTTGAACTTAGTCAGCACAGATACGCAGTATTTT. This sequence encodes CASSLNLVSTDTQYF. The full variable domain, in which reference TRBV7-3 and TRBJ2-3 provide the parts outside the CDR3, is GAGVSQTPSNKVTEKGKYVELRCDPISGHTALYWYRQSLGQGPEFLIYFQGTGAADDSGLPNDRFFAVRPEGSVSTLKIQRTERGDSAVYLCASSLNLVSTDTQYFGPGTRLTVL.

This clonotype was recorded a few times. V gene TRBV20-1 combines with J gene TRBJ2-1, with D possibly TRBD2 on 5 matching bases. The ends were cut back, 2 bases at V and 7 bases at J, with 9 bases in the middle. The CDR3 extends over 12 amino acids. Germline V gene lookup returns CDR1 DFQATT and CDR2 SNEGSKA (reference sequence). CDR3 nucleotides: TGCAGTGCTAGAACGGACTCTAATGAGCAGTTCTTC. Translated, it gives CSARTDSNEQFF.

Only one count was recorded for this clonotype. The CDR3 is CASSLSTPVGGSNSPLHF. DNA of the CDR3: TGTGCCAGCAGCTTGTCAACACCAGTGGGTGGGAGCAATTCACCCCTCCACTTT. The rearrangement links TRBV7-2 to TRBJ1-6, with D hard to call. V gave up 3 bases and J gave up 7 bases, with 22 bases separating them. The CDR3 is 18 residues long. Per the germline V gene, CDR1 is SGHTA and CDR2 is FQGNSA. Supplemented by reference TRBV7-2 and TRBJ1-6, the full variable domain reads GAGVSQSPSNKVTEKGKDVELRCDPISGHTALYWYRQSLGQGLEFLIYFQGNSAPDKSGLPSDRFSAERTGGSVSTLTIQRTQQEDSAVYLCASSLSTPVGGSNSPLHFGNGTRLTVT.

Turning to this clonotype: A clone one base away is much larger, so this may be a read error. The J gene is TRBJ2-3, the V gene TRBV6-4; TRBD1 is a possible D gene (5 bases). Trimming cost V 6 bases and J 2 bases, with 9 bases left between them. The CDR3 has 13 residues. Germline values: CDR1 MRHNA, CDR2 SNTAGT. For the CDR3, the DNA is TGTGCCAGCAGGGACACGACCACAGATACGCAGTATTTT. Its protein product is CASRDTTTDTQYF.

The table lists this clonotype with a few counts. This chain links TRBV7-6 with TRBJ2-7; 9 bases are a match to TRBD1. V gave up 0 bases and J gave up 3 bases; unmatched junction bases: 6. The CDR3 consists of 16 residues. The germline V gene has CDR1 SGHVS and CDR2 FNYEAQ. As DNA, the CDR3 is TGTGCCAGCAGCTTAGCGGCGGGACAGGGAGGCTACGAGCAGTACTTC. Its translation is CASSLAAGQGGYEQYF.

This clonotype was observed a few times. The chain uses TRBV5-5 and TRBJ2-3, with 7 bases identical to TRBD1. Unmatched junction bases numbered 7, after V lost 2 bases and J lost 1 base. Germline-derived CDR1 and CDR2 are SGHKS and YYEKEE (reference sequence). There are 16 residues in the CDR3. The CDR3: CASSFRQGRGTDTQYF. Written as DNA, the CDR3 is TGTGCCAGCAGCTTCCGACAGGGACGCGGCACAGATACGCAGTATTTT.

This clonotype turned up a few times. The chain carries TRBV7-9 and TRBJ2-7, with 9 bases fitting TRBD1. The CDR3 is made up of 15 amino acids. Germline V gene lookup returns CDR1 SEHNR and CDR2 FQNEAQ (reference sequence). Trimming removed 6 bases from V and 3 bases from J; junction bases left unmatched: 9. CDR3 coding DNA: TGTGCCAGCAGTCCGGAACAGGGGGCCCTCTACGAGCAGTACTTC. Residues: CASSPEQGALYEQYF. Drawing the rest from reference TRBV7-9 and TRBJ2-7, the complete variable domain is DTGVSQNPRHKITKRGQNVTFRCDPISEHNRLYWYRQTLGQGPEFLTYFQNEAQLEKSRLLSDRFSAERPKGSFSTLEIQRTEQGDSAMYLCASSPEQGALYEQYFGPGTRLTVT.